The 3 T cell receptor beta chains below come from one sample, sequenced in a study of Graves' ophthalmopathy and Graves' hyperthyroidism. As the template, RNA transcripts were used to amplify TCR beta CDR3 regions. RT-PCR was first run with HTBI primers, then multiplex PCR in a second round. From the multiplex PCR reads, TCRdb called clonotypes with MiXCR, one entry per CDR3 protein. The sample has around 1.1 million distinct CDR3 sequences, less than 45% seen once. The sequencing sample was made of peripheral blood or thyroid tissue (not recorded which). The receptor set was obtained from an adult man with Graves' hyperthyroidism.

The rearrangement links TRBV19 to TRBJ2-7; D gene ambiguous. Germline assignment: CDR1 LNHDA and CDR2 SQIVND (reference sequence). CDR3 length: 15 amino acids. The V and J ends lost 6 bases and 2 bases respectively, with 17 bases between them. The CDR3 DNA reads as TGTGCCAGTAGAAGTCACGGCAGTTTAGCCTACGAGCAGTACTTC. Amino acid sequence: CASRSHGSLAYEQYF.

This chain connects TRBV7-6 to TRBJ2-5; D not certain. Judging by the DNA end, TRBJ2-7 fits better; the J call may be wrong. The CDR3 is 13 residues long. The germline V gene encodes CDR1 SGHVS and CDR2 FNYEAQ. The CDR3 coding sequence is TGTGCCAGCAGAGGTTACAACTCCTACGAGCAGTACTTC. It specifies CASRGYNSYEQYF.

This chain links TRBV7-3 with TRBJ1-5; 7 bases line up with TRBD1. V was clipped by 2 bases and J by 4 bases; unmatched bases: 8. Germline V CDR1 and CDR2: SGHTA, FQGTGA. The CDR3 extends over 16 amino acids. This CDR3 is CASSLGQVSQNQPQHF. The CDR3 DNA reads as TGTGCCAGCAGCTTAGGACAGGTGAGCCAAAATCAGCCCCAGCATTTT.